This T cell receptor beta chain was identified in a study of CD8+ T cells in alopecia areata. Whole-study findings and limits: Just one nonresponder means the tie between baseline CD8+ expansion and response stays uncertain. Clonality was higher in lesional than normal scalp, especially in alopecia totalis/universalis.

RNA extraction was followed by reverse transcription into cDNA, which acted as the sequencing template. Measured with immunoSEQ multiplex PCR; TCRdb has only the in-frame clones, and not every one. The sample lists 150,000 to 250,000 clones; nearly 60% were seen once. The treatment denotes: oral pan-JAK inhibitor, 5-10 mg twice daily. The researchers isolated CD4+ and CD8+ T cells from PBMCs by sorting. V was clipped by 2 bases and J by 3 bases, with 10 bases between them. CDR1 and CDR2 (germline): KGHSH, LQKENI. The CDR3 has 14 amino acids. Note on this clone: Its antigen remains unknown.

V gene TRBV18 combines with J gene TRBJ2-5; maybe TRBD2 (6 bases). The sequence was collected from a human donor with alopecia areata. The sample in question was CD4+ T cells sorted from blood, obtained at week 24, from a patient treated with tofacitinib. The CDR3 region has the DNA TGTGCCAGCTCACCAGGGTGGGAGGAAGAGACCCAGTACTTC. It translates to CASSPGWEEETQYF.